The source of this T cell receptor (beta chain) is a study of blood T cell repertoires in COVID-19. Per the study methods: Reference gene primers were amplified, and this amplification served to estimate nucleated cell counts. Profiled with immunoSEQ multiplex PCR; TCRdb holds only in-frame clones, not every one. V, J and clone size are those of that table, while D and trimming were read from the DNA. The repertoire holds 250,000 to 300,000 clones, with around nine tenths as singletons. This CDR3 is built from 15 residues. V trimming: 6 bases; J trimming: 5 bases; junction bases outside the gene matches: 7. Germline CDR1 MDHEN, CDR2 SYDVKM. Study members were between about 18 and 95 years old and lived in about two dozen US regions. What the recovered Cohort 3 donors had was two negative PCRs, clearance, or symptom resolution.

The source of this sequence is a woman aged 55 to 70 who had recovered from COVID-19. The chain couples TRBV28 to TRBJ2-2; TRBD2 aligns across 9 bases. Sequences were obtained from PBMCs or T cells enriched from blood (not recorded which). For the CDR3, the DNA is TGTGCCAGCAGCCCGGGACTAGCCCGAACCGGGGAGCTGTTTTTT. Encoded protein: CASSPGLARTGELFF.